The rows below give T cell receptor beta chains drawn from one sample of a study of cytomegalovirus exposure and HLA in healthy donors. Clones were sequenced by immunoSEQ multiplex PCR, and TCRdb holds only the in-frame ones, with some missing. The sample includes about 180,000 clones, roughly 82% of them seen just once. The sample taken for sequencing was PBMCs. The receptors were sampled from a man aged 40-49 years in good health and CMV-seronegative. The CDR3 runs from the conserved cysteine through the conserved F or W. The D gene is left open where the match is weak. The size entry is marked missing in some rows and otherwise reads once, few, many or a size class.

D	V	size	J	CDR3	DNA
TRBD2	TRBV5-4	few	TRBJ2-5	CASSFGGGGPSGETQYF	TGTGCCAGCAGCTTCGGGGGCGGGGGGCCTTCCGGGGAGACCCAGTACTTC
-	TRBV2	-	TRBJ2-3	CASSETGLLGTDTQYF	TGTGCCAGCAGCGAGACGGGACTCTTGGGCACAGATACGCAGTATTTT
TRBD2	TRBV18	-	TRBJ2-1	CASSPGTSGSYNEQFF	TGTGCCAGCTCACCGGGAACTAGCGGGAGCTACAATGAGCAGTTCTTC
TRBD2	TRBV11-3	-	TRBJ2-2	CASSSGEDGELFF	TGTGCCAGCAGCAGCGGGGAGGACGGGGAGCTGTTTTTT
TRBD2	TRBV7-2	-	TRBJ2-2	CASSLVGTSVTGELFF	TGTGCCAGCAGCTTAGTGGGGACTAGTGTCACCGGGGAGCTGTTTTTT
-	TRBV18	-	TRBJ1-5	CASSPGGNQPQHF	TGTGCCAGCTCACCGGGGGGTAACCAGCCCCAGCATTTT
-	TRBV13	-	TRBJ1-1	CASSTSGRGSVAFF	TGTGCCAGCAGCACTAGCGGCAGGGGTTCGGTTGCTTTCTTT
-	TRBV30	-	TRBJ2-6	CAWRAGLSGANVLTF	TGTGCCTGGAGGGCAGGATTGTCTGGGGCCAACGTCCTGACTTTC
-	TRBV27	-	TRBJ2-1	CASSSGNRVSSYNEQFF	TGTGCCAGCAGTTCGGGGAACAGGGTGAGCTCCTACAATGAGCAGTTCTTC
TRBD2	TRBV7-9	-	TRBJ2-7	CASSLDVLASGDREQYF	TGTGCCAGCAGCTTAGATGTATTGGCTAGCGGGGACCGCGAGCAGTACTTC